This TCR beta chain was recovered during a study of identical twins. Study findings and constraints: Out-of-frame alpha sequences that twins shared showed excess low generation probability.

Germline trimming cut 6 bases from V and 5 bases from J; bases unmatched to any gene: 5. This CDR3 region has 13 residues. Germline CDR1 and CDR2: MNHNS and SASEGT. TCRdb used MiXCR to reprocess the 5' RACE reads, holding one entry per CDR3 protein. The table shows approximately 500,000 distinct CDR3 sequences, with 20% to 25% occurring only once. This clonotype was seen only a few times. What it recognizes is unknown. These same records also appear under a second study, on T cells expressing NK-cell markers.

The source is a woman between 18 and 29 years old in good health. J is TRBJ2-7 and V is TRBV6-1; 9 nucleotides align to TRBD1. Sequenced material: CD4+ T cells sorted from blood. CDR3 in amino acids: CASRDRGRDEQYF. The CDR3 nucleotides are TGTGCCAGCAGGGACAGGGGACGTGACGAGCAGTACTTC.